This entry lists 17 T cell receptor beta chains sequenced from one sample in a study of spatial heterogeneity in lung cancer. TCRdb redid the calling of the 5' RACE reads with MiXCR, one entry per CDR3 protein. The sample lists roughly 18,000 distinct CDR3 sequences, 15% to 20% occurring once. Time point in this sample: sample taken at primary tumor resection. Whole RNA obtained from tumor, nontumor lung or frozen PBMC underwent sequencing without sorting. Sequencing used PBMCs, obtained at surgery. Source of these receptors: a male donor with early-stage non-small cell lung cancer.

This clonotype was detected ten times or more. This chain links TRBV7-9 with TRBJ1-1, with D hard to call. V shed 7 bases and J shed 1 base, with 10 bases lying between them. The CDR3 has 13 amino acids. Germline CDR1 SEHNR, CDR2 FQNEAQ (reference sequence). CDR3 residues: CASTRPGNTEAFF. CDR3 coding DNA: TGTGCCAGCACCAGGCCTGGGAACACTGAAGCTTTCTTT. Drawing the rest from reference TRBV7-9 and TRBJ1-1, the complete variable domain is DTGVSQNPRHKITKRGQNVTFRCDPISEHNRLYWYRQTLGQGPEFLTYFQNEAQLEKSRLLSDRFSAERPKGSFSTLEIQRTEQGDSAMYLCASTRPGNTEAFFGQGTRLTVV.

V and J are TRBV28 and TRBJ2-7; 9 bases agree with TRBD1. V gave up 6 bases and J gave up 6 bases; unmatched junction bases: 6. The CDR3 totals 13 residues. Germline assignment: CDR1 MDHEN and CDR2 SYDVKM. CDR3 sequence reads: CASSLGQGGEQYF. CDR3 in DNA: TGTGCCAGCAGCCTGGGACAGGGCGGCGAGCAGTACTTC. Full variable domain (missing parts from reference TRBV28 and TRBJ2-7): DVKVTQSSRYLVKRTGEKVFLECVQDMDHENMFWYRQDPGLGLRLIYFSYDVKMKEKGDIPEGYSVSREKKERFSLILESASTNQTSMYLCASSLGQGGEQYFGPGTRLTVT.

This chain connects TRBV7-9 to TRBJ1-1; no definite D call. V dropped 5 bases and J dropped 4 bases, with 5 bases sitting between them. This CDR3 spans 11 amino acids. CDR1 is SEHNR, CDR2 FQNEAQ, per germline (reference sequence). The CDR3 DNA is TGTGCCAGCAGCGTATTCACTGAAGCTTTCTTT. Protein: CASSVFTEAFF.

This clonotype was recorded at least ten times. The CDR3 DNA sequence: TGTGCCAGCAGTACACGGACAGGGGACACCGGGGAGCTGTTTTTT. It encodes CASSTRTGDTGELFF. The V call is TRBV2, the J call TRBJ2-2, with 9 bases aligning to TRBD1. The CDR3 consists of 15 residues. Germline CDR1 reads SNHLY; CDR2 reads FYNNEI. J lost 3 bases, V lost 5 bases, and 4 bases had no gene match.

In its sample, this clonotype was seen many times. CDR3 amino acids: CSAPQGHGETQYF. The CDR3 DNA follows: TGCAGTGCCCCGCAGGGCCACGGGGAGACCCAGTACTTC. The chain couples TRBV20-1 to TRBJ2-5, with a weak D call TRBD1 (5 bases). Between the trimmed V and J ends, which lost 6 bases and 5 bases, there was a span of 16 bases. The CDR3 has 13 amino acids. CDR1 and CDR2 from the germline V gene are DFQATT and SNEGSKA (reference sequence).

This clonotype occurred many times. The gene calls are TRBV30 and TRBJ1-4, with 10 bases matching TRBD1. The CDR3 sequence is 12 residues long. Germline CDR1 and CDR2: GTSNPN and SVGIG (reference sequence). The junction had 4 bases not matched to a gene; V was cut back by 8 bases and J by 7 bases. The CDR3 region is CALGDRGEKLFF. Written as DNA, the CDR3 is TGTGCCCTAGGGGACAGGGGTGAAAAACTGTTTTTT.

A single count supports this clonotype. The rearrangement links TRBV29-1 to TRBJ1-1, with a possible D match to TRBD1 (6 bases). Trimming took 7 bases from V and 5 from J, leaving 14 bases between them. The CDR3 loop spans 12 amino acids. Germline V gene data show CDR1 as SQVTM and CDR2 as ANQGSEA. The CDR3: CSGRTALTEAFF. DNA of the CDR3: TGCAGCGGCCGGACAGCTCTTACTGAAGCTTTCTTT.

The chain carries TRBV20-1 and TRBJ2-7, with TRBD2 matching 9 bases. The J segment lost 3 bases and the V segment lost 6 bases, leaving 12 bases of the junction unmatched. This CDR3 comprises 15 residues. Germline CDR1 reads DFQATT; CDR2 reads SNEGSKA (reference sequence). The CDR3 region has the DNA TGCAGTGCGCCGAAGCCTAGCGGGGCCGACTACGAGCAGTACTTC. Its translation is CSAPKPSGADYEQYF.

The chain has TRBV7-9 and TRBJ1-1; perhaps TRBD1 as D (5 bases). Germline CDR1 is SEHNR and CDR2 is FQNEAQ (reference sequence). The CDR3 covers 15 residues. V was clipped by 5 bases and J by 3 bases, with 16 bases between them. CDR3 nucleotide sequence: TGTGCCAGCAGCCTCACGGACTGGGGGGACACTGAAGCTTTCTTT. As protein: CASSLTDWGDTEAFF.

This clonotype has ten or more counts. The gene calls are TRBV29-1 and TRBJ1-6; D remains ambiguous. V was clipped by 4 bases and J by 0 bases, with 19 bases between them. CDR3 size: 18 residues. Germline CDR1 SQVTM, CDR2 ANQGSEA. This CDR3 is CSVVGTKTPSSYNSPLHF. In DNA form, the CDR3 reads TGCAGCGTTGTAGGCACAAAGACCCCGAGCTCCTATAATTCACCCCTCCACTTT.

The J gene is TRBJ1-2, the V gene TRBV20-1; 9 bases fit TRBD1. This CDR3 spans 16 amino acids. Losses at the gene ends were 1 base for V and 2 bases for J; bases not matched to a gene: 8. CDR1 and CDR2 (germline): DFQATT, SNEGSKA (reference sequence). The CDR3: CSARVKDRGTNYGYTF. The DNA for the CDR3 is TGCAGTGCTAGAGTGAAGGACAGGGGCACCAACTATGGCTACACCTTC.

By share of the sample, this clonotype is medium-sized. The chain uses TRBV20-1 and TRBJ2-7; 9 bases fit TRBD1. CDR1 DFQATT and CDR2 SNEGSKA come from the germline V gene (reference sequence). CDR3 length equals 15 residues. Trimming cost V 0 bases and J 4 bases; bases outside gene matches: 7. This CDR3 is CSARDLGGQGYEQYF. For the CDR3, the DNA is TGCAGTGCTAGAGACCTCGGCGGACAGGGGTACGAGCAGTACTTC.

This clonotype was picked up many times. This chain uses TRBV6-5 with TRBJ1-4; D is unresolved. Per the germline V gene, CDR1 is MNHEY and CDR2 is SVGAGI. V shed 0 bases and J shed 5 bases, with 7 bases lying between them. CDR3 length equals 14 residues. CDR3 amino acids: CASSYSSGNEKLFF. The CDR3 nucleotides are TGTGCCAGCAGTTACTCCTCCGGCAATGAAAAACTGTTTTTT.

This clonotype was seen more than once but under ten times. This chain links TRBV5-1 with TRBJ1-5; D is perhaps TRBD1 (6 bases). CDR3 length: 14 residues. V lost 4 bases and J lost 4, with 12 bases in between. Germline V gene lookup returns CDR1 SGHRS and CDR2 YFSETQ. Here the CDR3 DNA reads TGCGCCAGCAGCCCCCACGGACAGAATCAGCCCCAGCATTTT. This encodes CASSPHGQNQPQHF.

This clonotype was observed at least ten times. The chain couples TRBV5-4 to TRBJ1-2, with no clear D. The CDR3 extends over 14 amino acids. The ends were cut back, 0 bases at V and 6 bases at J, with 12 bases in the middle. Germline-derived CDR1 and CDR2 are SGHNT and YYREEE (reference sequence). CDR3 in DNA: TGTGCCAGCAGCTTGGAAGCGGAGTTGGATGGCTACACCTTC. It codes for CASSLEAELDGYTF. Using reference TRBV5-4 and TRBJ1-2 for the parts outside the CDR3, the full variable domain is ETGVTQSPTHLIKTRGQQVTLRCSSQSGHNTVSWYQQALGQGPQFIFQYYREEENGRGNFPPRFSGLQFPNYSSELNVNALELDDSALYLCASSLEAELDGYTFGSGTRLTVV.

The chain couples TRBV30 to TRBJ1-5; unclear D gene. CDR1 is GTSNPN and CDR2 is SVGIG in the germline V gene (reference sequence). V lost 0 bases and J 3 bases, leaving 6 bases between the germline ends. CDR3 length equals 13 residues. CDR3 in amino acids: CAWSVSDNQPQHF. The CDR3 DNA reads as TGTGCCTGGAGTGTTTCTGACAATCAGCCCCAGCATTTT.

This clonotype is deemed medium-sized. The V gene is TRBV6-5, the J gene TRBJ1-3; D may be TRBD1 (5 bases). V lost 0 bases and J 3 bases, leaving 18 bases between the germline ends. The CDR3 runs to 18 residues. Germline CDR1 MNHEY, CDR2 SVGAGI. The CDR3 DNA reads as TGTGCCAGCAGTTACTCGCGGGCTTCAGGGATAGGTGGAAACACCATATATTTT. Translating gives CASSYSRASGIGGNTIYF.